Only one count was recorded for the clone carrying this T cell receptor beta chain. Its antigen remains unidentified. PCR amplification relied on 60 Vbeta primers (plus 13 Jbeta primers). Data came from immunoSEQ multiplex PCR; TCRdb stores just in-frame clones and leaves some out. This table has under 90,000 clones, approximately 71% appearing once. This sample was included in a study of cytomegalovirus exposure and HLA in healthy donors. Germline V gene lookup returns CDR1 SGHRS and CDR2 YFSETQ. The V end lost 0 bases, the J end lost 0 bases, and 15 bases lay between the germline ends. The CDR3 spans 18 residues. General observations from the study: There were about 160 TCR beta chains listed as cytomegalovirus-associated. An analysis that was carried out later associated 15,000 to 20,000 TCR beta sequences with HLA alleles at 0.05 false discovery rate.

V and J are TRBV5-1 and TRBJ2-2; a possible D gene is TRBD1 (5 bases). This receptor was identified in a man between 35 and 55 years old in good health and CMV-seronegative. Sequencing was done on a sample of PBMCs. This chain's CDR3 is CASSLEGMVPSNTGELFF. The CDR3 DNA sequence: TGCGCCAGCAGCTTGGAGGGGATGGTTCCCTCGAACACCGGGGAGCTGTTTTTT. The full variable domain, rest sourced from reference TRBV5-1 and TRBJ2-2, is KAGVTQTPRYLIKTRGQQVTLSCSPISGHRSVSWYQQTPGQGLQFLFEYFSETQRNKGNFPGRFSGRQFSNSRSEMNVSTLELGDSALYLCASSLEGMVPSNTGELFFGEGSRLTVL.